The 16 T cell receptor beta chains below all came from one sample that was sequenced in a study of CD8+ T cells in alopecia areata. Sequencing used cDNA as its template, made by extracting RNA and reverse transcribing it. Using immunoSEQ multiplex PCR, the repertoire was profiled, and TCRdb retains in-frame clones only, with some absent. The repertoire holds about 220,000 clones, less than 75% seen once, with around 1.6% in the top ten. Treatment described: oral pan-JAK inhibitor, 5-10 mg twice daily. Here the sequenced sample was CD4+ T cells sorted from blood, taken at week 4, from a patient treated with tofacitinib. The receptors stem from a human donor with alopecia areata.

The chain has TRBV29-1 and TRBJ2-3; D is uncertain. V was trimmed by 3 bases and J by 6 bases, leaving 10 bases between them. Germline loops: CDR1 SQVTM, CDR2 ANQGSEA. The CDR3 runs 12 residues. CDR3 region: CSVDRVTDTQYF. The CDR3 nucleotides are TGCAGCGTTGACCGGGTCACGGATACGCAGTATTTT.

This clone was seen a few times. The chain combines TRBV19 with TRBJ2-7; D ambiguous. V lost 5 bases, J lost 1 base, and 15 bases lay in between. Germline loops: CDR1 LNHDA, CDR2 SQIVND (reference sequence). This CDR3 comprises 15 residues. CDR3 residues: CASSLRYLLSYEQYF. CDR3 nucleotides: TGTGCCAGTAGTCTACGGTACTTACTATCCTACGAGCAGTACTTC.

The chain has TRBV29-1 and TRBJ1-1; D gene uncertain. This CDR3 has 13 residues. Trimming left V 4 bases short and J 0 bases short, with 9 bases between. From germline, CDR1 is SQVTM and CDR2 ANQGSEA. The CDR3, as DNA: TGCAGCGTTGGGCGAGGAGTGAACACTGAAGCTTTCTTT. It encodes CSVGRGVNTEAFF.

This clone was observed once. The V call is TRBV30, the J call TRBJ1-1, with D perhaps TRBD1 (6 bases). V was trimmed by 1 base and J by 0 bases, leaving 12 bases between them. CDR1 is GTSNPN, CDR2 SVGIG, per germline (reference sequence). The CDR3 has 15 amino acids. In DNA, the CDR3 is TGTGCCTGGAGTGATGAACAGGGAATGAACACTGAAGCTTTCTTT. It encodes CAWSDEQGMNTEAFF.

The J gene is TRBJ2-2, the V gene TRBV30; tentative D call: TRBD1 (6 bases). V gave up 2 bases and J gave up 4 bases, with 11 bases separating them. In germline, CDR1 is GTSNPN, CDR2 SVGIG (reference sequence). The length of the CDR3 is 14 residues. The CDR3 spells CAWSSTGSTGELFF. CDR3 coding DNA: TGTGCCTGGAGTTCAACAGGGAGCACCGGGGAGCTGTTTTTT.

This clone appeared a few times. This chain joins TRBV21-1 and TRBJ1-5. TRBV21-1 constitutes a pseudogene. The CDR3 consists of 10 residues. CDR3 loop: CASRDQPQHF. CDR3 DNA sequence: TGTGCCAGCAGGGATCAGCCCCAGCATTTT.

This clone was seen more than once but under ten times. This chain uses TRBV2 with TRBJ1-2, with D possibly TRBD1 on 6 matching bases. V was pared by 5 bases and J by 4 bases, with 8 bases between. The CDR3 extends over 12 amino acids. Germline V gives CDR1 SNHLY, CDR2 FYNNEI. CDR3 nucleotide sequence: TGTGCCAGCAGTCAGGACAGCTATGGCTACACCTTC. Translating gives CASSQDSYGYTF.

This clone turned up a few times. The V and J genes are TRBV9 and TRBJ2-5, with 11 bases fitting TRBD2. The J segment lost 3 bases and the V segment lost 6 bases, leaving 13 bases of the junction unmatched. The germline CDR1 and CDR2 sequences are SGDLS and YYNGEE. The CDR3 has 17 residues. CDR3 residues: CASTKRLAGGQEETQYF. The DNA for the CDR3 is TGTGCCAGCACCAAGAGGCTAGCGGGGGGTCAGGAAGAGACCCAGTACTTC. Full variable domain (remainder filled in from reference TRBV9 and TRBJ2-5): DSGVTQTPKHLITATGQRVTLRCSPRSGDLSVYWYQQSLDQGLQFLIQYYNGEERAKGNILERFSAQQFPDLHSELNLSSLELGDSALYFCASTKRLAGGQEETQYFGPGTRLLVL.

DNA of the CDR3: TGTGCCAGCAGCCCCTCTTGGGACCAGTCCTACGAGCAGTACTTC. Amino acid sequence: CASSPSWDQSYEQYF. The genes are TRBV5-6 and TRBJ2-7; D could derive from TRBD1 or TRBD2 (5 bases each). The CDR3 has 15 residues. Trimming shortened V by 4 bases and J by 1 base, and 15 bases separated the two germline ends. Germline V lookup: CDR1 SGHDT, CDR2 YYEEEE.

This clone has just a few counts. The CDR3 protein is CASSPMSDTQYF. The CDR3 DNA reads TGTGCCAGCTCACCCATGTCAGATACGCAGTATTTT. V is TRBV18 and J is TRBJ2-3; D unclear. CDR1 is KGHSH, CDR2 LQKENI, per germline. With 3 bases removed from V and 4 bases from J, the gap between germline ends came to 5 bases. This CDR3 comprises 12 residues.

The chain joins TRBV6-1 to TRBJ1-1, with no clear D. The germline CDR1 and CDR2 sequences are MNHNS and SASEGT. The CDR3 is 15 residues long. V shed 6 bases and J shed 4 bases, with 18 bases lying between them. Here the CDR3 DNA reads TGTGCCAGCAGACCCACGAGAGGGATGGGCACTGAAGCTTTCTTT. Translated: CASRPTRGMGTEAFF.

The rearrangement joins TRBV30 to TRBJ2-1; D uncertain. Per germline, CDR1 GTSNPN and CDR2 SVGIG (reference sequence). CDR3 length: 11 amino acids. The CDR3 loop is CASSSYNEQFF. Here the CDR3 DNA reads TGTGCTTCTAGCTCCTACAATGAGCAGTTCTTC.

This clone was observed a handful of times. The chain combines TRBV29-1 with TRBJ2-7, with 8 bases aligning to TRBD1. Unmatched junction bases numbered 10, after V lost 3 bases and J lost 6 bases. The CDR3 totals 14 residues. The germline CDR1 and CDR2 sequences are SQVTM and ANQGSEA. The CDR3 reads CSVDRTGSGSEQYF. The CDR3 DNA reads TGCAGCGTTGACAGGACAGGGTCTGGATCCGAGCAGTACTTC.

This clone was seen a handful of times. This chain connects TRBV29-1 to TRBJ2-3; D is unresolved. The CDR3 loop spans 12 amino acids. Between the trimmed V and J ends, which lost 4 bases and 4 bases, there was a span of 9 bases. Per the germline V gene, CDR1 is SQVTM and CDR2 is ANQGSEA. The CDR3 region is CSVGRAADTQYF. As DNA, the CDR3 is TGCAGCGTTGGACGGGCGGCAGATACGCAGTATTTT.

This clone showed up just a few times. The chain employs TRBV5-1 and TRBJ2-7; TRBD1 matches 8 bases. CDR1 SGHRS and CDR2 YFSETQ come from the germline V gene. The CDR3 runs to 15 residues. The junction had 10 bases not matched to a gene; V was cut back by 5 bases and J by 3 bases. The CDR3 reads CASRPGQGKDYEQYF. For the CDR3, the DNA is TGCGCCAGCAGACCCGGACAGGGCAAGGACTACGAGCAGTACTTC.

This clone was counted between two and nine times. The gene calls are TRBV7-2 and TRBJ2-1, with a weak D call TRBD2 (6 bases). CDR3 length: 17 amino acids. Looked up from germline, CDR1 is SGHTA and CDR2 is FQGNSA. With 0 bases removed from V and 0 bases from J, the gap between germline ends came to 12 bases. CDR3 loop: CASSLAGSGSSYNEQFF. CDR3 nucleotide sequence: TGTGCCAGCAGCTTAGCGGGTAGCGGAAGCTCCTACAATGAGCAGTTCTTC.